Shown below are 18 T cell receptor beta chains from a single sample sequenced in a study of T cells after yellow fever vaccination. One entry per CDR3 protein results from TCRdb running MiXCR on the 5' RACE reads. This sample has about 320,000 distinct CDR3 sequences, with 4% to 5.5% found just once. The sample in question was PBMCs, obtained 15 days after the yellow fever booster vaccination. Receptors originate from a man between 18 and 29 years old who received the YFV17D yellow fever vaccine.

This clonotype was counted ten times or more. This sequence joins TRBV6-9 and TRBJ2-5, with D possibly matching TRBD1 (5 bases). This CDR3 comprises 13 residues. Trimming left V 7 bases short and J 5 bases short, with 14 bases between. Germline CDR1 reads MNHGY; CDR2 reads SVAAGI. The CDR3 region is CASIHEAGETQYF. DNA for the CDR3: TGTGCCAGCATCCATGAGGCAGGGGAGACCCAGTACTTC.

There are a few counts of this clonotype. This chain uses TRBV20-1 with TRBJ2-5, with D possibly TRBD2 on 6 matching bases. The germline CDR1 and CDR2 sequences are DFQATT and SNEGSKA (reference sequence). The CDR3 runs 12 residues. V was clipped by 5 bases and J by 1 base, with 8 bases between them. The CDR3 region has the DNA TGCAGTGCTGGGGACTTCCAAGAGACCCAGTACTTC. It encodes CSAGDFQETQYF.

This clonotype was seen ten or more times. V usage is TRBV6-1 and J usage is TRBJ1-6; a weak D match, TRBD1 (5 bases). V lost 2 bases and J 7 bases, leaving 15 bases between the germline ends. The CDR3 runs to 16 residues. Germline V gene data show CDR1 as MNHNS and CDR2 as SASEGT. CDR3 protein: CASSEIFRGTNSPLHF. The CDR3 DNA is TGTGCCAGCAGTGAAATCTTTAGGGGTACGAATTCACCCCTCCACTTT.

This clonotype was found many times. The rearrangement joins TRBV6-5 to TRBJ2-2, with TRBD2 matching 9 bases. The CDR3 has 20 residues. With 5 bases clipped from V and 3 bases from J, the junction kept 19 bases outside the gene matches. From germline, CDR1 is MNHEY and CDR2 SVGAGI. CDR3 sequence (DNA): TGTGCCAGCAGTCGGGAGGGGACTAGCTCTCTGCCTGGGGACACCGGGGAGCTGTTTTTT. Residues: CASSREGTSSLPGDTGELFF.

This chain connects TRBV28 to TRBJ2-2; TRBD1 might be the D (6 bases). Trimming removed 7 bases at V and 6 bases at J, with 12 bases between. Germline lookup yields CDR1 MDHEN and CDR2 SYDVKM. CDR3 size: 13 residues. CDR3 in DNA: TGTGCCAGCACCAGGGGCTGGGCCGGGGAGCTGTTTTTT. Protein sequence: CASTRGWAGELFF.

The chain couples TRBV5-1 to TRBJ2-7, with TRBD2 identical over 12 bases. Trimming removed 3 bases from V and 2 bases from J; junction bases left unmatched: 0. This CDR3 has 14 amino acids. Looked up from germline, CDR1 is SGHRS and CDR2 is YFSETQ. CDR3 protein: CASSWTSGAYEQYF. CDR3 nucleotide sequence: TGCGCCAGCAGCTGGACTAGCGGGGCCTACGAGCAGTACTTC.

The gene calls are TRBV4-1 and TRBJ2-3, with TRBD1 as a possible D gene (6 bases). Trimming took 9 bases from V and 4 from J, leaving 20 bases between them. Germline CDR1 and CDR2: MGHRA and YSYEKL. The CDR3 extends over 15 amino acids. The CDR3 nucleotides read TGCGCCAGTAACAAAGGGGCAGGGGAGTCAGATACGCAGTATTTT. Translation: CASNKGAGESDTQYF.

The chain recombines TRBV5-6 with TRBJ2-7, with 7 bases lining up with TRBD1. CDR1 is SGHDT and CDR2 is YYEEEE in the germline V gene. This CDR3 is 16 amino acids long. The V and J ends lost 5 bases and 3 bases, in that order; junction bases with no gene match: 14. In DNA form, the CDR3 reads TGTGCCAGCAGTGCACAGGGGACCTACGCGAACTACGAGCAGTACGTC. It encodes CASSAQGTYANYEQYV.

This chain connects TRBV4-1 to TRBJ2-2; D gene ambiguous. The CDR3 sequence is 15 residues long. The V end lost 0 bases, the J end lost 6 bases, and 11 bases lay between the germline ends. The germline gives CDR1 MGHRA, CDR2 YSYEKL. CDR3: CASSQEGWGPGELFF. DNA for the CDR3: TGCGCCAGCAGCCAAGAGGGCTGGGGTCCCGGGGAGCTGTTTTTT.

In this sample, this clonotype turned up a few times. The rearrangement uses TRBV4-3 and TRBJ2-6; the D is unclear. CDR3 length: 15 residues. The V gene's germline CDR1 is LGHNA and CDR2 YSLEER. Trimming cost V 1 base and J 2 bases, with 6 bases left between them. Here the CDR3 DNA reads TGCGCCAGCAGCCAAGTATTGGCTGGGGCCAACGTCCTGACTTTC. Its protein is CASSQVLAGANVLTF.

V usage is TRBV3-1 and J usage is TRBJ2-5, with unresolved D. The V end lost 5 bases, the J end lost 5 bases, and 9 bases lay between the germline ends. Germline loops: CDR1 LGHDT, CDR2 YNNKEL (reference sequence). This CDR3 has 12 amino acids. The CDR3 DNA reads TGTGCCAGCAGCAACGAGGCGGAGACCCAGTACTTC. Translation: CASSNEAETQYF.

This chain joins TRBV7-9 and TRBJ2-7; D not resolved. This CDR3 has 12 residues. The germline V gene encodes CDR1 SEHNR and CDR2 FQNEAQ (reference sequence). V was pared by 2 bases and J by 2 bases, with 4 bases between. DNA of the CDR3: TGTGCCAGCAGCTTACGCCCCTACGAGCAGTACTTC. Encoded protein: CASSLRPYEQYF.

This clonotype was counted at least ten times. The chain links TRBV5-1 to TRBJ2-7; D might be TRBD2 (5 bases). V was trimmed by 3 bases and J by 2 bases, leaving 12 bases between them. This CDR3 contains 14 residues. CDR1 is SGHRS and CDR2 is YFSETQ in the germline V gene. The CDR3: CASSSRSGAYEQYF. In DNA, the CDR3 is TGCGCCAGCAGCTCTCGCTCCGGGGCCTACGAGCAGTACTTC.

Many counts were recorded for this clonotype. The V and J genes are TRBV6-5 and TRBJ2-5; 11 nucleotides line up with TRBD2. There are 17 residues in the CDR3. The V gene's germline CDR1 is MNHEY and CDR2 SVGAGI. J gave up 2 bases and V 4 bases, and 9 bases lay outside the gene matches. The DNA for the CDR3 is TGTGCCAGCAGTTTCCTAGCGGGGGGTAACCCGCAAGAGACCCAGTACTTC. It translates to CASSFLAGGNPQETQYF.

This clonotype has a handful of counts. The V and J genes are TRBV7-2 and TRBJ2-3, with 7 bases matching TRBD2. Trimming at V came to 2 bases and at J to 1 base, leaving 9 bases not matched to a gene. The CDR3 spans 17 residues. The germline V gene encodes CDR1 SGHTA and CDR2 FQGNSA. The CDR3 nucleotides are TGTGCCAGCAGCTTAACTGTGAGCGGGGCGGGCACAGATACGCAGTATTTT. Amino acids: CASSLTVSGAGTDTQYF.

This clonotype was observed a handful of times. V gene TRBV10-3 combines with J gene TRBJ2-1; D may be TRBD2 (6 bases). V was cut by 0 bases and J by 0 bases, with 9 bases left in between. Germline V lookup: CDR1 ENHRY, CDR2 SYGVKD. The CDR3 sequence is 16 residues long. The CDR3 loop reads CAISESSGDSYNEQFF. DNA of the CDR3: TGTGCCATCAGTGAGTCGTCGGGGGACTCCTACAATGAGCAGTTCTTC.

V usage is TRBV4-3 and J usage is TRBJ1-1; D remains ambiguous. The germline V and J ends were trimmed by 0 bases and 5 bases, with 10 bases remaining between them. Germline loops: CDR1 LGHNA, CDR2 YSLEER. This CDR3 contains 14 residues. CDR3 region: CASSQDFGWTEAFF. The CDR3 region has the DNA TGCGCCAGCAGCCAAGATTTCGGGTGGACTGAAGCTTTCTTT.

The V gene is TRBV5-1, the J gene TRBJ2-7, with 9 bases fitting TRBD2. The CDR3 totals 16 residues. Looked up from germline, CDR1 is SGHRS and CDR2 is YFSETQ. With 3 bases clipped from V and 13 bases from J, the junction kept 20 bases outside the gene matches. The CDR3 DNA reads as TGCGCCAGCAGCTCGGGAGCGGGGGGTCCTGCGAAGTTAACCTACGTC. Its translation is CASSSGAGGPAKLTYV.